The 12 T cell receptor beta chains given below trace back to one sample, sequenced in a study of cytomegalovirus exposure and HLA in healthy donors. PCR involved 60 Vbeta and 13 Jbeta primers. Clones were sequenced by immunoSEQ multiplex PCR, and TCRdb holds only the in-frame ones, with some missing. The table records some 95,000 clones, 60% to 80% of them present only once. The specimen sequenced was PBMCs. The receptors were sampled from a man aged 45-65 years in good health and CMV-seropositive.

The chain carries TRBV19 and TRBJ2-7; TRBD1 might be the D (5 bases). From germline, CDR1 is LNHDA and CDR2 SQIVND (reference sequence). The CDR3 consists of 11 residues. V was cut by 4 bases and J by 6 bases, with 7 bases left in between. The CDR3 sequence is CASSTGREQYF. The CDR3 bases are TGTGCCAGTAGTACAGGGCGCGAGCAGTACTTC.

The CDR3 sequence is CASRRHLNSPLHF. The CDR3 nucleotides read TGTGCCAGCAGACGACACCTAAATTCACCCCTCCACTTT. The genes are TRBV2 and TRBJ1-6; no firm D call. The germline V gene has CDR1 SNHLY and CDR2 FYNNEI. V was clipped by 6 bases and J by 7 bases, with 10 bases between them. This CDR3 contains 13 residues.

The chain joins TRBV4-1 to TRBJ1-5; D is ambiguous. The germline V gene encodes CDR1 MGHRA and CDR2 YSYEKL. Trimming shortened V by 2 bases and J by 2 bases, and 10 bases separated the two germline ends. There are 15 residues in the CDR3. CDR3 DNA: TGCGCCAGCAGCCAATATCTAGGAGGCAATCAGCCCCAGCATTTT. Its protein product is CASSQYLGGNQPQHF.

With respect to this clone: The junction does not match germline at one end; this may be a read error. The chain links TRBV9 to TRBJ1-2; the match to TRBD1 covers 8 bases. Per germline, CDR1 SGDLS and CDR2 YYNGEE. The CDR3 consists of 15 residues. Here the CDR3 reads CASSARGRGGYGYPF. DNA for the CDR3: TGTGCCAGCAGCGCCAGGGGGCGCGGTGGCTATGGCTACCCCTTC.

J is TRBJ1-2 and V is TRBV29-1; 11 bases match TRBD1. With 1 base clipped from V and 2 bases from J, the junction kept 0 bases outside the gene matches. Germline V gene sequence: CDR1 SQVTM, CDR2 ANQGSEA. This CDR3 region has 14 residues. The CDR3 loop is CSVEGDRGNYGYTF. CDR3 nucleotides: TGCAGCGTTGAAGGGGACAGGGGGAACTATGGCTACACCTTC.

The J gene is TRBJ2-7, the V gene TRBV4-2; tentative D call: TRBD2 (5 bases). V gave up 0 bases and J gave up 6 bases, with 9 bases separating them. Germline CDR1 LGHNA, CDR2 YNFKEQ. CDR3 length: 13 amino acids. CDR3 amino acids: CASSQERRAEQYF. In DNA form, the CDR3 reads TGTGCCAGCAGCCAAGAAAGGCGGGCCGAGCAGTACTTC.

The J gene is TRBJ1-1, the V gene TRBV5-5, with TRBD1 matching 7 bases. V lost 4 bases to trimming and J lost 1 base; unmatched junction nucleotides: 4. In germline, CDR1 is SGHKS, CDR2 YYEKEE (reference sequence). This CDR3 spans 14 amino acids. CDR3 region: CASSHNRGNTEAFF. The CDR3 DNA is TGTGCCAGCAGCCACAACAGGGGGAACACTGAAGCTTTCTTT. The full variable domain, with the rest looked up from reference TRBV5-5 and TRBJ1-1, is DAGVTQSPTHLIKTRGQQVTLRCSPISGHKSVSWYQQVLGQGPQFIFQYYEKEERGRGNFPDRFSARQFPNYSSELNVNALLLGDSALYLCASSHNRGNTEAFFGQGTRLTVV.

CDR3 loop: CASSGAYSYNEQFF. The CDR3 DNA reads as TGTGCCAGCAGCGGGGCATACTCTTACAATGAGCAGTTCTTC. The V call is TRBV9, the J call TRBJ2-1, with D unresolved. Trimming shortened V by 3 bases and J by 4 bases, and 11 bases separated the two germline ends. The CDR3 sequence is 14 residues long. Germline V lookup: CDR1 SGDLS, CDR2 YYNGEE.

This chain connects TRBV19 to TRBJ1-5, with D perhaps TRBD1 (5 bases). Trimming removed 5 bases at V and 7 bases at J, with 21 bases between. This CDR3 comprises 16 residues. The germline gives CDR1 LNHDA, CDR2 SQIVND (reference sequence). CDR3 DNA sequence: TGTGCCAGTAGTCCGGGACTGCAAGAGTATCTCCAGCCCCAGCATTTT. Translating it yields CASSPGLQEYLQPQHF.

As DNA, the CDR3 is TGTGCCAGCAGCGTGATCGGGGTTAGCACAGATACGCAGTATTTT. Translation: CASSVIGVSTDTQYF. V usage is TRBV9 and J usage is TRBJ2-3, with a possible D match to TRBD2 (5 bases). This CDR3 is 15 amino acids long. The V end lost 2 bases, the J end lost 0 bases, and 10 bases lay between the germline ends. The germline V gene encodes CDR1 SGDLS and CDR2 YYNGEE. Full variable domain (outside the CDR3, taken from reference TRBV9 and TRBJ2-3): DSGVTQTPKHLITATGQRVTLRCSPRSGDLSVYWYQQSLDQGLQFLIQYYNGEERAKGNILERFSAQQFPDLHSELNLSSLELGDSALYFCASSVIGVSTDTQYFGPGTRLTVL.

V is TRBV10-3 and J is TRBJ2-2; a weak D match, TRBD2 (5 bases). The CDR3 is made up of 14 amino acids. V lost 8 bases and J lost 1, with 11 bases in between. Germline V CDR1 and CDR2: ENHRY, SYGVKD. The CDR3 region is CAIFEGGNTGELFF. CDR3 nucleotides: TGTGCCATCTTCGAGGGTGGGAACACCGGGGAGCTGTTTTTT.

This rearrangement joins TRBV19 to TRBJ2-1; 14 bases are a match to TRBD2. The V segment lost 3 bases and the J segment 8 bases; nucleotides outside the gene matches: 15. Germline assignment: CDR1 LNHDA and CDR2 SQIVND (reference sequence). The CDR3 sequence is 19 residues long. The CDR3, as DNA: TGTGCCAGTAGTATCAGGCGACTAGCGGGGGGGAGGGGAAGCGATGAGCAGTTCTTC. As protein: CASSIRRLAGGRGSDEQFF.